This entry lists 5 T cell receptor beta chains sequenced from one sample in a study of blood T cell repertoires in COVID-19 (dated by TCRdb to 2020 to 2021). The library relied on the immunoSEQ multiplex PCR assay. TCRdb mirrors the immuneACCESS table, restricted to in-frame sequences. Some clones are absent from its copies; in checked studies, under half trace to an unresolved V gene, and the reason for the others is unknown. The sample contains more than 250,000 clones, nearly 90% of them found a single time. The ten largest clonotypes hold approximately 5.2% of the sample. The sequencing sample was made of PBMCs or T cells enriched from blood (not recorded which). Receptor source: a woman aged 30 to 39 who had recovered from COVID-19.

The chain links TRBV19 to TRBJ1-2, with D maybe TRBD1 (6 bases). Germline assignment: CDR1 LNHDA and CDR2 SQIVND (reference sequence). V lost 6 bases and J 1 base, leaving 6 bases between the germline ends. This CDR3 region has 12 residues. CDR3 amino acids: CASSRGNYGYTF. As DNA, the CDR3 is TGTGCCAGTAGCAGGGGTAACTATGGCTACACCTTC. The full variable domain, with the rest looked up from reference TRBV19 and TRBJ1-2, is DGGITQSPKYLFRKEGQNVTLSCEQNLNHDAMYWYRQDPGQGLRLIYYSQIVNDFQKGDIAEGYSVSREKKESFPLTVTSAQKNPTAFYLCASSRGNYGYTFGSGTRLTVV.

V usage is TRBV3-1 (or the pseudogene TRBV3-2) and J usage is TRBJ1-1; 8 positions agree with TRBD1. Germline CDR1 reads LGHDT; CDR2 reads YNNKEL (reference sequence). This CDR3 contains 15 residues. The V and J ends lost 3 bases and 5 bases, in that order; junction bases with no gene match: 8. The CDR3 region has the DNA TGTGCCAGCAGCCACTCCGACAGGGGCGGGACTGAAGCTTTCTTT. Residues: CASSHSDRGGTEAFF.

The chain joins TRBV9 to TRBJ2-7, with 11 bases lining up with TRBD1. The ends lost 5 bases at V and 3 bases at J; junction bases unmatched: 7. The germline gives CDR1 SGDLS, CDR2 YYNGEE. This CDR3 has 15 residues. CDR3 loop: CASSRGQGASYEQYF. CDR3 nucleotide sequence: TGTGCCAGCAGTCGAGGACAGGGGGCTAGCTACGAGCAGTACTTC.

The chain joins TRBV27 to TRBJ1-2; 12 bases map to TRBD1. CDR1 and CDR2 (germline): MNHEY, SMNVEV (reference sequence). V lost 5 bases and J lost 6; bases outside the gene matches: 4. This CDR3 spans 14 amino acids. The CDR3, as DNA: TGTGCCAGCAGTCTAGGGACAGGGGGCGATGGCTACACCTTC. Translation gives CASSLGTGGDGYTF.

The J gene is TRBJ2-1, the V gene TRBV9; tentative D call: TRBD2 (6 bases). CDR1 is SGDLS and CDR2 is YYNGEE in the germline V gene. The CDR3 loop spans 16 amino acids. V gave up 3 bases and J gave up 1 base, with 14 bases separating them. The CDR3 spells CASSGRRGNSYNEQFF. The CDR3 nucleotides are TGTGCCAGCAGCGGAAGACGGGGGAATTCCTACAATGAGCAGTTCTTC.